The entry below gives a single TCR beta chain sequence along with its context. Its antigen is not identified. CDR1 and CDR2 from the germline V gene are MDHEN and SYDVKM. CDR3 length equals 16 residues. The V and J ends lost 6 bases and 3 bases respectively, with 18 bases between them. Subsets obtained from CD4+ cells comprised CD45RA+ naive and CD45RA-negative memory cells. This record comes from a study of shared clonotypes between healthy human individuals. Study-wide results and caveats: The authors sampled blood alone, and tissue repertoires likely differ.

An approximately 210 ng quantity of DNA, 29,000 or so T cell genomes, went into the sorted-subset replicate PCRs. Repertoires were generated with immunoSEQ multiplex PCR, while TCRdb's copy carries only in-frame clones and drops some. Here the sample spans 2 million to 2.5 million clones, roughly 93% being singletons. Specimen: naive CD4+ T cells from PBMCs. The subset: CD45RA+ positively selected. The rearrangement links TRBV28 to TRBJ2-1; D possibly corresponds to TRBD1 (6 bases). The sequence was collected from a man between 18 and 35 years old in good health. Some clones in this sample may be carry-over from other donors' samples. CDR3 in amino acids: CASSPYGQSGYNEQFF. CDR3 DNA sequence: TGTGCCAGCAGCCCTTATGGACAGTCGGGCTACAATGAGCAGTTCTTC.